The next 21 T cell receptor beta chains were all read from a single sample in a study of response to subunit inactivated influenza vaccine. TCRdb re-analysed the RT-PCR reads in MiXCR, keeping a single row per CDR3 protein. The sample lists about 540,000 distinct CDR3 sequences; approximately 20% were seen once. The sample also formed part of further work on T cells expressing NK-cell markers. That paper adds: Scientists made TCR beta cDNA using 5'RACE template switching with UMIs.

Here the sequenced sample was CD4+ T cells sorted from PBMCs, taken about 13 days after vaccination. All receptors come from a man aged 45-65 years who received an inactivated influenza vaccine.

This chain uses TRBV6-1 with TRBJ2-3, with TRBD1 matching over 7 bases. This CDR3 is built from 14 residues. Germline CDR1 is MNHNS and CDR2 is SASEGT. With 1 base clipped from V and 4 bases from J, the junction kept 2 bases outside the gene matches. This chain's CDR3 is CASSEGTGSDTQYF. CDR3 coding DNA: TGTGCCAGCAGTGAAGGGACAGGTTCAGATACGCAGTATTTT.

This clonotype was detected ten times or more. This chain links TRBV2 with TRBJ2-7; 7 nucleotides align to TRBD1. CDR3 size: 15 residues. V lost 5 bases, J lost 2 bases, and 9 bases stayed unmatched. The germline gives CDR1 SNHLY, CDR2 FYNNEI. Here the CDR3 DNA reads TGTGCCAGCAGTTACCCCGGGACAGCCACCTACGAGCAGTACTTC. Encoded protein: CASSYPGTATYEQYF.

This clonotype was counted between two and nine times. The chain employs TRBV7-8 and TRBJ2-1, with D perhaps assigned TRBD1 or TRBD2 (6 bases each). Germline-derived CDR1 and CDR2 are SGHVS and FQNEAQ. The CDR3 has 12 amino acids. With 8 bases removed from V and 7 bases from J, the gap between germline ends came to 12 bases. CDR3 DNA: TGTGCCAGCGGGGTAGGGGGGAATGAGCAGTTCTTC. Its translation is CASGVGGNEQFF.

This clonotype was counted between two and nine times. V is TRBV6-2 or TRBV6-3 and J is TRBJ2-7; 10 bases agree with TRBD1. The CDR3 has 15 residues. The V gene's germline CDR1 is MNHEY and CDR2 SVGEGT. V lost 6 bases, J lost 0 bases, and 5 bases stayed unmatched. The chain's CDR3 is CASSRGQGLSYEQYF. The CDR3, as DNA: TGTGCCAGCAGCAGGGGACAGGGGCTCTCCTACGAGCAGTACTTC.

The chain carries TRBV11-3 and TRBJ2-1, with 7 bases fitting TRBD2. J lost 6 bases, V lost 1 base, and 6 bases had no gene match. CDR3 length equals 15 residues. Germline V lookup: CDR1 SGHNT, CDR2 YENEEA. The CDR3 sequence: CASSLGAGLSNEQFF. The CDR3 DNA follows: TGTGCCAGCAGCTTAGGAGCGGGACTCTCCAATGAGCAGTTCTTC.

This clonotype was counted ten times or more. The chain joins TRBV18 to TRBJ2-5; maybe TRBD2 (6 bases). This CDR3 is 13 amino acids long. Per germline, CDR1 KGHSH and CDR2 LQKENI. V was clipped by 8 bases and J by 2 bases, with 12 bases between them. CDR3 loop: CASSPGTQETQYF. The CDR3 DNA follows: TGTGCCAGCAGCCCCGGGACTCAAGAGACCCAGTACTTC.

This rearrangement joins TRBV6-1 to TRBJ1-1, with TRBD1 identical over 7 bases. V shed 6 bases, J shed 6 bases, and the junction held 4 bases outside the gene matches. The CDR3 loop spans 12 amino acids. CDR1 is MNHNS, CDR2 SASEGT, per germline. The CDR3 nucleotides are TGTGCCAGCAGGAGGGGACAGCCTGAAGCTTTCTTT. This codes for CASRRGQPEAFF.

In its sample, this clonotype was seen many times. The V gene is TRBV5-1, the J gene TRBJ2-1; TRBD2 aligns across 8 bases. The CDR3 sequence is 15 residues long. From germline, CDR1 is SGHRS and CDR2 YFSETQ. With V trimmed by 4 bases and J by 7 bases, 10 bases remained unmatched. CDR3 in DNA: TGCGCCAGCAGCGGGGGGGAAGCGGGAGTGAATGAGCAGTTCTTC. Its protein is CASSGGEAGVNEQFF. The complete variable domain, with remaining parts taken from reference TRBV5-1 and TRBJ2-1, reads KAGVTQTPRYLIKTRGQQVTLSCSPISGHRSVSWYQQTPGQGLQFLFEYFSETQRNKGNFPGRFSGRQFSNSRSEMNVSTLELGDSALYLCASSGGEAGVNEQFFGPGTRLTVL.

The chain uses TRBV28 and TRBJ2-1; 12 bases are a match to TRBD2. Germline values: CDR1 MDHEN, CDR2 SYDVKM. This CDR3 spans 18 amino acids. J was trimmed by 7 bases and V by 3 bases; bases with no gene match: 13. As DNA, the CDR3 is TGTGCCAGCAGTTTTCCATCGGCGACTAGCGGGAGTTGGAATGAGCAGTTCTTC. This sequence encodes CASSFPSATSGSWNEQFF. The full variable domain, rest sourced from reference TRBV28 and TRBJ2-1, is DVKVTQSSRYLVKRTGEKVFLECVQDMDHENMFWYRQDPGLGLRLIYFSYDVKMKEKGDIPEGYSVSREKKERFSLILESASTNQTSMYLCASSFPSATSGSWNEQFFGPGTRLTVL.

The chain is built from TRBV27 and TRBJ2-2; no reliable D call. V lost 6 bases to trimming and J lost 0 bases, with 8 bases between them. CDR3 length equals 14 residues. The germline V gene has CDR1 MNHEY and CDR2 SMNVEV (reference sequence). The CDR3 spells CASSRNANTGELFF. The CDR3 DNA sequence: TGTGCCAGCAGCCGAAACGCGAACACCGGGGAGCTGTTTTTT.

This clonotype was seen a handful of times. V gene TRBV28 combines with J gene TRBJ1-2, with TRBD1 matching over 7 bases. Germline CDR1 reads MDHEN; CDR2 reads SYDVKM. J lost 4 bases, V lost 5 bases, and 13 bases had no gene match. This CDR3 region has 16 residues. The CDR3 DNA sequence: TGTGCCAGCAGTCCTCATTCCTCCGGGACAGCCTATGGCTACACCTTC. This codes for CASSPHSSGTAYGYTF.

The chain joins TRBV6-5 to TRBJ2-3, with 11 nucleotides matching TRBD2. Looked up from germline, CDR1 is MNHEY and CDR2 is SVGAGI. V was clipped by 0 bases and J by 3 bases; unmatched bases: 5. CDR3 length: 17 residues. The CDR3 DNA follows: TGTGCCAGCAGTTACTCGGGAATAGCGGGAGGGACAGATACGCAGTATTTT. Its protein is CASSYSGIAGGTDTQYF.

The sample holds a few counts of this clonotype. CDR3: CASNLYKTGVYNEQFF. CDR3 DNA: TGTGCCAGCAACCTATACAAAACAGGGGTCTACAATGAGCAGTTCTTC. V gene TRBV6-2 or TRBV6-3 combines with J gene TRBJ2-1, with 7 bases identical to TRBD1. This CDR3 contains 16 residues. Germline assignment: CDR1 MNHEY and CDR2 SVGEGT. J lost 3 bases, V lost 7 bases, and 12 bases had no gene match.

This chain connects TRBV20-1 to TRBJ2-3; 11 nucleotides line up with TRBD1. The CDR3 loop spans 15 amino acids. The junction had 7 bases not matched to a gene; V was cut back by 4 bases and J by 4 bases. The germline CDR1 and CDR2 sequences are DFQATT and SNEGSKA (reference sequence). CDR3 loop: CSAKSGTGGPDTQYF. Here the CDR3 DNA reads TGCAGTGCTAAATCCGGGACAGGGGGTCCAGATACGCAGTATTTT.

Turning to this clonotype: A much larger clone is a single base away; this may be a read error. The chain employs TRBV6-2 or TRBV6-3 and TRBJ2-3; D is tentatively TRBD1 or TRBD2 (5 bases each). The CDR3 runs to 13 residues. The germline V gene encodes CDR1 MNHEY and CDR2 SVGEGT. V was clipped by 7 bases and J by 0 bases, with 8 bases between them. The CDR3 coding sequence is TGTGCCAGCACCCGGGACAGCACAGATACGCAGTATTTT. It codes for CASTRDSTDTQYF.

The sample holds a few counts of this clonotype. The rearrangement uses TRBV29-1 and TRBJ2-3; TRBD2 is a possible D gene (5 bases). The germline gives CDR1 SQVTM, CDR2 ANQGSEA. The CDR3 totals 14 residues. V lost 5 bases and J lost 6, with 18 bases in between. The CDR3 bases are TGCAGCGTTAATATGCCCCCTCGAGGGGATACGCAGTATTTT. Encoded protein: CSVNMPPRGDTQYF.

The chain links TRBV28 to TRBJ2-4; TRBD1 aligns across 7 bases. V trimming: 5 bases; J trimming: 8 bases; junction bases outside the gene matches: 9. Germline V gene sequence: CDR1 MDHEN, CDR2 SYDVKM. The CDR3 loop spans 14 amino acids. DNA of the CDR3: TGTGCCAGCAGTACCCGACAGGGTGATGACATTCAGTACTTC. Protein product: CASSTRQGDDIQYF.

This chain uses TRBV30 with TRBJ1-2, with a tentative D call TRBD1 (5 bases). CDR1 and CDR2 from the germline V gene are GTSNPN and SVGIG (reference sequence). The CDR3 is made up of 11 amino acids. V dropped 6 bases and J dropped 7 bases, with 12 bases sitting between them. The DNA of the CDR3 is TGTGCCTGTCAGGGTCGGGGTGGCTACACCTTC. As protein: CACQGRGGYTF.

The chain has TRBV20-1 and TRBJ1-5; D is unclear. V lost 0 bases and J lost 2, with 11 bases in between. The CDR3 loop spans 15 amino acids. Germline-derived CDR1 and CDR2 are DFQATT and SNEGSKA (reference sequence). DNA for the CDR3: TGCAGTGCTAGAGAAGGCGGTGCGGGCAATCAGCCCCAGCATTTT. Encoded protein: CSAREGGAGNQPQHF.

The chain carries TRBV5-1 and TRBJ2-1; D is uncertain. Germline V gives CDR1 SGHRS, CDR2 YFSETQ. V lost 0 bases, J lost 2 bases, and 6 bases lay in between. The CDR3 has 14 amino acids. The CDR3 DNA reads TGCGCCAGCAGCTTGGTCGGACCCTACAATGAGCAGTTCTTC. Translated: CASSLVGPYNEQFF.

V usage is TRBV9 and J usage is TRBJ1-1; perhaps TRBD1 as D (5 bases). V lost 4 bases and J lost 1, with 17 bases in between. The CDR3 totals 16 residues. Per germline, CDR1 SGDLS and CDR2 YYNGEE. The CDR3 is CASSPGFGAWNTEAFF. As DNA, the CDR3 is TGTGCCAGCAGCCCAGGGTTTGGTGCCTGGAACACTGAAGCTTTCTTT.